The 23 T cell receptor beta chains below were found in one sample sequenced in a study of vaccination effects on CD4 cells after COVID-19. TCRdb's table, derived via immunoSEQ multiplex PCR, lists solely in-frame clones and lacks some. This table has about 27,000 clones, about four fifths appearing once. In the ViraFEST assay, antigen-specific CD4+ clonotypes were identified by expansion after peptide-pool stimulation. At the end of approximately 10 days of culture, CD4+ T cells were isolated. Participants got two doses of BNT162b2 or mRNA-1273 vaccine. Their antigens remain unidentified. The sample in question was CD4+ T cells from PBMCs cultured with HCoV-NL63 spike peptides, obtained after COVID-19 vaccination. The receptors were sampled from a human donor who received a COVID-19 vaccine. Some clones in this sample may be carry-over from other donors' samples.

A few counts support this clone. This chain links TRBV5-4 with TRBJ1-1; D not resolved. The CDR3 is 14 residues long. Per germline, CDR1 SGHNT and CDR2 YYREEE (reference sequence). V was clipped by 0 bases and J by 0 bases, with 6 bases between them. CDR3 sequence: CASSLAMVNTEAFF. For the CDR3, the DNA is TGTGCCAGCAGCTTGGCGATGGTGAACACTGAAGCTTTCTTT.

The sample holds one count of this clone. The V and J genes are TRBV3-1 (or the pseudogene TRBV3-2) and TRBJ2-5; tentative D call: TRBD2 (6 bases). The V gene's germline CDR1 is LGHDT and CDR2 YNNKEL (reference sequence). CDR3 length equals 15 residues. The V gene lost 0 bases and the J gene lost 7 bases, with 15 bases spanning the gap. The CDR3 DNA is TGTGCCAGCAGCCAAGAGGTGGGGCCGCGGGGGACCCAGTACTTC. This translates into CASSQEVGPRGTQYF.

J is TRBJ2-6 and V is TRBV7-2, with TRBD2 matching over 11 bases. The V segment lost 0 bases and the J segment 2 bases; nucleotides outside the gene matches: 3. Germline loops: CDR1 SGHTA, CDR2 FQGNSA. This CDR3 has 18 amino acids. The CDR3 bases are TGTGCCAGCAGCTTAGCTAGCGGGGGGGCTCCTGGGGCCAACGTCCTGACTTTC. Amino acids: CASSLASGGAPGANVLTF. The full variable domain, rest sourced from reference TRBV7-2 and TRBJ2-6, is GAGVSQSPSNKVTEKGKDVELRCDPISGHTALYWYRQSLGQGLEFLIYFQGNSAPDKSGLPSDRFSAERTGGSVSTLTIQRTQQEDSAVYLCASSLASGGAPGANVLTFGAGSRLTVL.

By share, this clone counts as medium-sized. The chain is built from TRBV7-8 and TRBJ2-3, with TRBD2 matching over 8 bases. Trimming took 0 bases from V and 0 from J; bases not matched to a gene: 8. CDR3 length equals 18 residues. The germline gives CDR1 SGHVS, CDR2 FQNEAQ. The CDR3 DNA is TGTGCCAGCAGCTTAGCCGATTCGGGAGGGCCTAGCACAGATACGCAGTATTTT. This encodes CASSLADSGGPSTDTQYF.

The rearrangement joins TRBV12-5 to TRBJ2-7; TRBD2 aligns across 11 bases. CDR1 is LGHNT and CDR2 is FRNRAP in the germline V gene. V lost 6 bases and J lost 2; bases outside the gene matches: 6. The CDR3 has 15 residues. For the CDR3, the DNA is TGTGCTAGTGGCCGAGGGACTAGCGGAACCTACGAGCAGTACGTC. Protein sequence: CASGRGTSGTYEQYV.

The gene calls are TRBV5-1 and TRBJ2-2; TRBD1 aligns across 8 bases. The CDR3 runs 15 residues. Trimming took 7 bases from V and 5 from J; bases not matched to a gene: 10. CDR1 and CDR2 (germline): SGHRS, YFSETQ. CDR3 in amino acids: CASSEGTGGTGELFF. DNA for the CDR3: TGCGCCAGCTCTGAGGGGACAGGAGGAACCGGGGAGCTGTTTTTT.

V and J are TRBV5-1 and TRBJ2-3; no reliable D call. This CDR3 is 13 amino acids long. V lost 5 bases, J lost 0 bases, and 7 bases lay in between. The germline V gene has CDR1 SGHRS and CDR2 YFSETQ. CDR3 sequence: CASRVGSTDTQYF. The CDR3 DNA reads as TGCGCCAGCAGGGTGGGGAGCACAGATACGCAGTATTTT.

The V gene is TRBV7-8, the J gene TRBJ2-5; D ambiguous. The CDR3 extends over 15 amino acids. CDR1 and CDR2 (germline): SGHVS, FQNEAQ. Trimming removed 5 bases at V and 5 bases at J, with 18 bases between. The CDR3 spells CASSPRPYTRETQYF. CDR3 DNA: TGTGCCAGCAGCCCGAGGCCTTACACGCGGGAGACCCAGTACTTC. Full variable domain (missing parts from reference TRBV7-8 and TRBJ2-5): GAGVSQSPRYKVAKRGQDVALRCDPISGHVSLFWYQQALGQGPEFLTYFQNEAQLDKSGLPSDRFFAERPEGSVSTLKIQRTQQEDSAVYLCASSPRPYTRETQYFGPGTRLLVL.

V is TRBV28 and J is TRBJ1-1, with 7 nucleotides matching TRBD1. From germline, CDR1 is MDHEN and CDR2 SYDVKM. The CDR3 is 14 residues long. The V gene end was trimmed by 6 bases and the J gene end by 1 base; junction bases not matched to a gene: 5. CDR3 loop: CASRGNRGNTEAFF. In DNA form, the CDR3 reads TGTGCCAGCAGGGGGAACAGGGGGAACACTGAAGCTTTCTTT.

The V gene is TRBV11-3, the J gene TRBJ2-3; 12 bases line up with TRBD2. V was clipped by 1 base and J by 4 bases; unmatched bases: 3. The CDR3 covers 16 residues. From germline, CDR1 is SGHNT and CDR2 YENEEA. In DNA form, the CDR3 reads TGTGCCAGCAGCTTAGGACTAGCGGGGGTCCCAGATACGCAGTATTTT. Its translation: CASSLGLAGVPDTQYF.

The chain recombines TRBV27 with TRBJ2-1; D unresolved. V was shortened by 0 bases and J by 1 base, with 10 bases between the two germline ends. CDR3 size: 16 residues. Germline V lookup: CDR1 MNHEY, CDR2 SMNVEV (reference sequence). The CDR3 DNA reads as TGTGCCAGCAGTTTATCCCCCCCCCGGTCCTACAATGAGCAGTTCTTC. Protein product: CASSLSPPRSYNEQFF.

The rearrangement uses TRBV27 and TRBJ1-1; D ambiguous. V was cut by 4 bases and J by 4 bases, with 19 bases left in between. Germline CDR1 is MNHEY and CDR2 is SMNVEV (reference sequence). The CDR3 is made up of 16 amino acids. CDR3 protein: CASSSTAGLFGTEAFF. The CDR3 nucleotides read TGTGCCAGCAGTTCTACAGCGGGCTTGTTCGGCACTGAAGCTTTCTTT.

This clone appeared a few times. The CDR3 region is CASSEAGYSNQPQHF. The DNA of the CDR3 is TGTGCCAGCAGTGAGGCCGGTTATAGCAATCAGCCCCAGCATTTT. The chain carries TRBV25-1 and TRBJ1-5; D is ambiguous. Germline lookup yields CDR1 MGHDK and CDR2 SYGVNS. CDR3 length: 15 residues. Deletions cut 3 bases from V and 0 bases from J, with 9 bases between.

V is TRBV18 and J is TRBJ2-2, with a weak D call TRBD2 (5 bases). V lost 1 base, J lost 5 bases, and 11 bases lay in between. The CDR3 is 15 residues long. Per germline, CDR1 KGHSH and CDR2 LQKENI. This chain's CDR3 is CASSPRGRGTGELFF. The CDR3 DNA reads TGTGCCAGCTCACCACGGGGAAGAGGGACCGGGGAGCTGTTTTTT.

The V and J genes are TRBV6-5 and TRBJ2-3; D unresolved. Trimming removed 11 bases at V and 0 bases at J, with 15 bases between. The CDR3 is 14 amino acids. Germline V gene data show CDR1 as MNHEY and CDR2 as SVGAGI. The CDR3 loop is CAVKSGASTDTQYF. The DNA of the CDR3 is TGTGCCGTCAAATCCGGCGCTAGCACAGATACGCAGTATTTT.

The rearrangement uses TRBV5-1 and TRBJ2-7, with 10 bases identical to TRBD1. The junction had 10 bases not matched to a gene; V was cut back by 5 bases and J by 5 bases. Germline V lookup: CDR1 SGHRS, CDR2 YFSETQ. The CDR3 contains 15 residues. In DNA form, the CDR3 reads TGCGCCAGCAGTGTCATGGGACAGGGGTCAAACGAGCAGTACGTC. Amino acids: CASSVMGQGSNEQYV.

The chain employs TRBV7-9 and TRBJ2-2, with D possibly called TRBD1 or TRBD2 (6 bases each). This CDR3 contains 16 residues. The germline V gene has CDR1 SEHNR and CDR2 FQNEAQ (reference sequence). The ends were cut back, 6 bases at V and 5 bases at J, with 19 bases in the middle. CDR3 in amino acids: CASSPLNRAGTGELFF. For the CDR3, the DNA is TGTGCCAGCAGTCCTCTCAACAGGGCGGGGACCGGGGAGCTGTTTTTT.

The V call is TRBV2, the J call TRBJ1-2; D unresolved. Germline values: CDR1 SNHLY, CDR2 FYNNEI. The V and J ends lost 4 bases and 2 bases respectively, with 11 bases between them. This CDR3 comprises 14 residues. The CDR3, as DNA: TGTGCCAGCAGTGCGGCAGGATCGAACTATGGCTACACCTTC. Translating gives CASSAAGSNYGYTF.

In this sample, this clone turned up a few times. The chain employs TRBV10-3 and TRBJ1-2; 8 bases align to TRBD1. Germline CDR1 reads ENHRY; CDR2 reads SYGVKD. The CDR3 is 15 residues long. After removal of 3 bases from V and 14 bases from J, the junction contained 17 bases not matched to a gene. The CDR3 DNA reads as TGTGCCATCAGTGATCGGACAGGGTGGGCTGGAGAGCCGACCTTC. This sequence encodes CAISDRTGWAGEPTF.

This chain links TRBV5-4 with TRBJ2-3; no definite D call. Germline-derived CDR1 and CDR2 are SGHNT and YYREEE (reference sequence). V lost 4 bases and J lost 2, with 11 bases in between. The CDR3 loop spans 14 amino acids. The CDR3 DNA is TGTGCCAGCAGCCTGATGAAAAACACAGATACGCAGTATTTT. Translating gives CASSLMKNTDTQYF. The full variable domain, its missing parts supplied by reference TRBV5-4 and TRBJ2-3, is ETGVTQSPTHLIKTRGQQVTLRCSSQSGHNTVSWYQQALGQGPQFIFQYYREEENGRGNFPPRFSGLQFPNYSSELNVNALELDDSALYLCASSLMKNTDTQYFGPGTRLTVL.

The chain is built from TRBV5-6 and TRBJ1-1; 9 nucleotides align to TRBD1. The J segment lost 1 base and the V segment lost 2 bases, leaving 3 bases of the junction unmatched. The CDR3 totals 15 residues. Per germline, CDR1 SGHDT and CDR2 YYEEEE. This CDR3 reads CASSFWDRENTEAFF. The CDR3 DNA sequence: TGTGCCAGCAGCTTTTGGGACAGGGAGAACACTGAAGCTTTCTTT.

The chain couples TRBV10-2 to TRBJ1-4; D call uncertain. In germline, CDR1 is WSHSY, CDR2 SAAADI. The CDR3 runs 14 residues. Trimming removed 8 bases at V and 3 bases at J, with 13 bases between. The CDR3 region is CASLREASNEKLFF. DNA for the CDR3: TGCGCCAGCCTCCGCGAGGCTTCTAATGAAAAACTGTTTTTT.

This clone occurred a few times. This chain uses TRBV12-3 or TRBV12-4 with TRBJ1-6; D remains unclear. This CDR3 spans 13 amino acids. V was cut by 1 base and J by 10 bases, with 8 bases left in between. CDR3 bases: TGTGCCAGCAGTTTAGTATCAGAATCACCCCTCCACTTT. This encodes CASSLVSESPLHF.